This T cell receptor (beta chain) originates from a study of shared clonotypes between healthy human individuals. In the naive CD8 group, cells lacked CD45RO and were positively selected for CCR7, so terminally differentiated effector memory CD45RA+ cells were left out. CDR1 and CDR2 from the germline V gene are SQVTM and ANQGSEA. The ends were cut back, 5 bases at V and 6 bases at J, with 10 bases in the middle. This CDR3 is built from 11 residues. TCRdb's copy holds only in-frame clones and misses some; the assay was immunoSEQ multiplex PCR. The profile shows about 2 million clones, approximately 94% of them singletons. Broader study findings: The genetic and exposure-history diversity represented was limited by few donors.

About this clone: The antigen remains unidentified.

The V gene is TRBV29-1, the J gene TRBJ1-1; maybe TRBD1 (5 bases). Sequencing was performed on naive CD8+ T cells sorted from blood. The source is a man aged 18 to 35 in good health. CDR3 loop: CSVMQGAEAFF. The DNA for the CDR3 is TGCAGCGTTATGCAGGGCGCTGAAGCTTTCTTT. Using reference TRBV29-1 and TRBJ1-1 for the parts outside the CDR3, the full variable domain is SAVISQKPSRDICQRGTSLTIQCQVDSQVTMMFWYRQQPGQSLTLIATANQGSEATYESGFVIDKFPISRPNLTFSTLTVSNMSPEDSSIYLCSVMQGAEAFFGQGTRLTVV.